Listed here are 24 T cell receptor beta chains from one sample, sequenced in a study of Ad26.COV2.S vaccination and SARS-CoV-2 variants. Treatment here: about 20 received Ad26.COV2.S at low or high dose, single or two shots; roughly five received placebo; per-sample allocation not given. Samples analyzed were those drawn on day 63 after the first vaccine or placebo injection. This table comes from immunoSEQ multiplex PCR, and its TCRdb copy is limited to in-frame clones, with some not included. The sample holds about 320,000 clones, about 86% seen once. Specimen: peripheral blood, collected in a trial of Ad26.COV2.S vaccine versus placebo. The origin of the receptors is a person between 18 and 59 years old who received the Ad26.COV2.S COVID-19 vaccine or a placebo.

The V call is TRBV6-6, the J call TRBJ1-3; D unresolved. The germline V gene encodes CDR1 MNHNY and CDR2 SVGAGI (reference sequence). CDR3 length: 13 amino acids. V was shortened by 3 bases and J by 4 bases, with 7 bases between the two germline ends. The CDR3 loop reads CASSYRWGNTIYF. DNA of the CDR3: TGTGCCAGCAGTTATCGCTGGGGAAACACCATATATTTT.

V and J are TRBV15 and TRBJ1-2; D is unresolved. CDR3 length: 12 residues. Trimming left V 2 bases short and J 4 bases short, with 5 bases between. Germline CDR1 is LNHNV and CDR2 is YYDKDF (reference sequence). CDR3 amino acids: CATSRLGYGYTF. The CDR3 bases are TGTGCCACCAGCAGACTCGGCTATGGCTACACCTTC.

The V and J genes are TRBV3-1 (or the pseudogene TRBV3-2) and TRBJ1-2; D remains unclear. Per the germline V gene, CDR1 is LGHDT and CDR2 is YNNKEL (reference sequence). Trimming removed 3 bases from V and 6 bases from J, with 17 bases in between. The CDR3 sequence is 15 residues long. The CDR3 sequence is CASSHRRQSGDGYTF. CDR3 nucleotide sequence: TGTGCCAGCAGCCATCGAAGACAATCAGGAGATGGCTACACCTTC.

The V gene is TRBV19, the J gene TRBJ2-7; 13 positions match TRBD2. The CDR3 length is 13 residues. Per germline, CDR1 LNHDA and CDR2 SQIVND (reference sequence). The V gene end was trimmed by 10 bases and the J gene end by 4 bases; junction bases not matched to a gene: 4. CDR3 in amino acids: CATRTSGGYEQYF. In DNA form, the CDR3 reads TGTGCCACCAGGACTAGCGGGGGTTACGAGCAGTACTTC.

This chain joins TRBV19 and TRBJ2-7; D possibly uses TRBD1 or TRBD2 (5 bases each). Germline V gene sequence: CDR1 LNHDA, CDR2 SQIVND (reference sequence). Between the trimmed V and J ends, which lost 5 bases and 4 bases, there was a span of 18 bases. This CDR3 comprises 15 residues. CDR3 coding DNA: TGTGCCAGTAGTGAGGGACCCCCAAAGTTATACGAGCAGTACTTC. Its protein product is CASSEGPPKLYEQYF.

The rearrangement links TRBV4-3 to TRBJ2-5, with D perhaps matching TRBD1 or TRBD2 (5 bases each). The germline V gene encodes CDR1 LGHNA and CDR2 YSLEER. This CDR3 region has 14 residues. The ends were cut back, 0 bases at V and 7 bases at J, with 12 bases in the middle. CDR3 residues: CASSQDTGAGTQYF. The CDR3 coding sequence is TGCGCCAGCAGCCAAGATACCGGGGCTGGGACCCAGTACTTC.

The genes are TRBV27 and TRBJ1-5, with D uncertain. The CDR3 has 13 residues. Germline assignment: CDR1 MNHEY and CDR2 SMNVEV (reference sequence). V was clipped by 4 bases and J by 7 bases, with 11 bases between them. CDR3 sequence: CASSYEPLQPQHF. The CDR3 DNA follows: TGTGCCAGCAGTTACGAGCCTCTCCAGCCCCAGCATTTT.

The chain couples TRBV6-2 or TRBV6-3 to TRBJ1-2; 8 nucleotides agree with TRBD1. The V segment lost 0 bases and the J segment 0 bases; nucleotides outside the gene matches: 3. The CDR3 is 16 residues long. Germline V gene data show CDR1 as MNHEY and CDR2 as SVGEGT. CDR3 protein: CASSYSDRVANYGYTF. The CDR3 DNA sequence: TGTGCCAGCAGTTACTCGGACAGGGTAGCTAACTATGGCTACACCTTC.

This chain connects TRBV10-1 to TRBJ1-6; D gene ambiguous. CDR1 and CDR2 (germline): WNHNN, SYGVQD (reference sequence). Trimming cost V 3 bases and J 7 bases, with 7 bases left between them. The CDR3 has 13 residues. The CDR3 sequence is CASSEGSNSPLHF. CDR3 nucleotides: TGCGCCAGCAGTGAAGGTTCGAATTCACCCCTCCACTTT.

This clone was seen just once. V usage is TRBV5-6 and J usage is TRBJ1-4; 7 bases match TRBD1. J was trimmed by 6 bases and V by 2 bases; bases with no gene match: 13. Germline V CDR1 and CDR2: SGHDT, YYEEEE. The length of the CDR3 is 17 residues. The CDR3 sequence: CASSFLIKGAEYEKLFF. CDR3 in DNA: TGTGCCAGCAGCTTTCTAATTAAGGGGGCTGAGTATGAAAAACTGTTTTTT.

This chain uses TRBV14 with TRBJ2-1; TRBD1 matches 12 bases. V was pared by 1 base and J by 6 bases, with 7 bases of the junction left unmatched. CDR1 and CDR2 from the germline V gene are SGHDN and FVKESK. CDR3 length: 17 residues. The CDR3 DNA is TGTGCCAGCAGCCAAGTAGGGAGGGACAGGGGGCGCAATGAGCAGTTCTTC. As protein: CASSQVGRDRGRNEQFF. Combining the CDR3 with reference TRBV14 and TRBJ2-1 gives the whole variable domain EAGVTQFPSHSVIEKGQTVTLRCDPISGHDNLYWYRRVMGKEIKFLLHFVKESKQDESGMPNNRFLAERTGGTYSTLKVQPAELEDSGVYFCASSQVGRDRGRNEQFFGPGTRLTVL.

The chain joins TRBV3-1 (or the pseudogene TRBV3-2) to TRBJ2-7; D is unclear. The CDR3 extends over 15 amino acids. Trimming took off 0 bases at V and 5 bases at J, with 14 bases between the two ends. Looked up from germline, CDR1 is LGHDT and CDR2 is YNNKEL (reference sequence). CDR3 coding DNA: TGTGCCAGCAGCCAAGAAGTAGCTTATCTCCACGAGCAGTACTTC. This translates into CASSQEVAYLHEQYF.

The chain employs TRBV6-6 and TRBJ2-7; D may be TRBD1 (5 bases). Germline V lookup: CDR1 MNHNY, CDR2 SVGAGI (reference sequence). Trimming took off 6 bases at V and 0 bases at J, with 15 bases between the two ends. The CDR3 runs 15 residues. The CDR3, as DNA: TGTGCCAGCAGCTTCACGACAGCGAGCTCCTACGAGCAGTACTTC. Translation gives CASSFTTASSYEQYF.

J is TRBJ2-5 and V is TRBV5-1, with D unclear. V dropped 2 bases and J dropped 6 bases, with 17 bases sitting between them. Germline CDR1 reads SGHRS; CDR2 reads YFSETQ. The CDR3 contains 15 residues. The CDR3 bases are TGCGCCAGCAGCTTAGATGGCCCCACCGGGCAGACCCAGTACTTC. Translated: CASSLDGPTGQTQYF.

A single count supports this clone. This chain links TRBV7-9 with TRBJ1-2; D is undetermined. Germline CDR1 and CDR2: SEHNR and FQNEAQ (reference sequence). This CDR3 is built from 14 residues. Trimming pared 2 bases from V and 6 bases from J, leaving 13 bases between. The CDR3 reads CASSLMGFGHGYTF. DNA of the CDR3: TGTGCCAGCAGCTTAATGGGGTTTGGGCATGGCTACACCTTC.

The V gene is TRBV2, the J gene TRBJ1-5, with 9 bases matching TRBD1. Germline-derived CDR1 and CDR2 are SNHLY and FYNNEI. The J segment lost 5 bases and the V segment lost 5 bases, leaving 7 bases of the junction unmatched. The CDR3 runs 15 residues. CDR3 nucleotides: TGTGCCAGCAGTCCCGGACAGGGGTCCTATCAGCCCCAGCATTTT. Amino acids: CASSPGQGSYQPQHF.

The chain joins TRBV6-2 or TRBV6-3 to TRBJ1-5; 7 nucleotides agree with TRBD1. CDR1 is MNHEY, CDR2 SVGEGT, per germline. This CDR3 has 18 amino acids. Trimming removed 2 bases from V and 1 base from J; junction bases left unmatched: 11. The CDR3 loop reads CASSYKRVAGGSNQPQHF. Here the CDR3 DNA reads TGTGCCAGCAGTTACAAGAGGGTGGCAGGGGGGAGCAATCAGCCCCAGCATTTT.

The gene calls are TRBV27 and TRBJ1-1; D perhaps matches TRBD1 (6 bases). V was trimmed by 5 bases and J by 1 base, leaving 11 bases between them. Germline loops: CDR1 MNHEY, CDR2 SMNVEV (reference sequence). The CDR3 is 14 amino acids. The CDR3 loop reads CASSEGVPNTEAFF. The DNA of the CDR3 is TGTGCCAGCAGTGAGGGGGTTCCGAACACTGAAGCTTTCTTT.

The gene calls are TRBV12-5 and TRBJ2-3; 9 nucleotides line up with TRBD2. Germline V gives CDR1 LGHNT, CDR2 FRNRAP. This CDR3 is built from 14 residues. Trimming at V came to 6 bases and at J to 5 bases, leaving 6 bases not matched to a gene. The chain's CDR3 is CASGPSGVRDTQYF. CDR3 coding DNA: TGTGCTAGTGGCCCTAGCGGGGTCAGAGATACGCAGTATTTT.

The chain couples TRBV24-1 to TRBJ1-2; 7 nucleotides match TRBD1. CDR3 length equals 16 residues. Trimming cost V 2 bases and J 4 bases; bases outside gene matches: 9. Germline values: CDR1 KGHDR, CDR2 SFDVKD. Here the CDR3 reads CATSDSKQGSAYGYTF. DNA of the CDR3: TGTGCCACCAGTGATTCGAAACAGGGGTCGGCCTATGGCTACACCTTC.

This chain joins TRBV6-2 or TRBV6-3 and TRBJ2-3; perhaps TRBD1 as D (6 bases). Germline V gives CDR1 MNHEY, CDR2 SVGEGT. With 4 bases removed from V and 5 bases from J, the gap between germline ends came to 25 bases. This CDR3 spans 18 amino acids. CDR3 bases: TGTGCCAGCAGTTTACCATCGGACAGAGCAACGAGGATAGATACGCAGTATTTT. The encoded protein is CASSLPSDRATRIDTQYF.

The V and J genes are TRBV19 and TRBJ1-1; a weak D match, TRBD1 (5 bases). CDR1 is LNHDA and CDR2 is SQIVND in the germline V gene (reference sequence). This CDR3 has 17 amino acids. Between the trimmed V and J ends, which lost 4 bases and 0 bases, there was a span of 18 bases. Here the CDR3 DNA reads TGTGCCAGTAGTAGAGGGGACCTGACCCGTATGAACACTGAAGCTTTCTTT. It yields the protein CASSRGDLTRMNTEAFF.

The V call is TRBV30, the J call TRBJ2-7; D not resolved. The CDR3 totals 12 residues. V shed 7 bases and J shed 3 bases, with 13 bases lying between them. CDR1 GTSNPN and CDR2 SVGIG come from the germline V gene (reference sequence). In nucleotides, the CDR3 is TGTGCCTTCTCACACAACGGCTACGAGCAGTACTTC. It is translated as CAFSHNGYEQYF.

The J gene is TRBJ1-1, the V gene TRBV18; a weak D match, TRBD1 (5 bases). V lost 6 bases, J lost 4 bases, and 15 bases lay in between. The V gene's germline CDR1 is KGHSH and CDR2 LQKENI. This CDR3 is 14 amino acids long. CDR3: CASSIGTDGTEAFF. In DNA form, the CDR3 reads TGTGCCAGCTCTATAGGGACGGACGGCACTGAAGCTTTCTTT.